The next 2 T cell receptor beta chains were all read from a single sample in a study of blood T cell repertoires in COVID-19. The method was immunoSEQ multiplex PCR; TCRdb's version includes in-frame clones alone and lacks a portion of them. The data show fewer than 250,000 clones, roughly four fifths seen once. Sequencing was performed on peripheral blood. These receptors all come from a woman in her 70s with acute or convalescent COVID-19.

This chain links TRBV6-5 with TRBJ1-5; weak D call: TRBD1 (5 bases). The V end lost 0 bases, the J end lost 7 bases, and 13 bases lay between the germline ends. The CDR3 length is 15 residues. Germline V gene lookup returns CDR1 MNHEY and CDR2 SVGAGI. The CDR3 nucleotides are TGTGCCAGCAGTTACTCGTTCAGGGTAGGCCAGCCCCAGCATTTT. This gives the protein CASSYSFRVGQPQHF.

The rearrangement uses TRBV6-2 or TRBV6-3 and TRBJ1-6; D gene unclear. Germline CDR1 is MNHEY and CDR2 is SVGEGT. This CDR3 region has 14 residues. V lost 2 bases and J 7 bases, leaving 9 bases between the germline ends. DNA of the CDR3: TGTGCCAGCAGTTACAACGGTCCCAATTCACCCCTCCACTTT. This sequence encodes CASSYNGPNSPLHF.